Described below is a single T cell receptor beta chain sequence and its context. With V trimmed by 10 bases and J by 8 bases, 5 bases remained unmatched. Germline lookup yields CDR1 MNHNY and CDR2 SVGAGI (reference sequence). The CDR3 runs 11 residues. The data were obtained in a study of blood T cell repertoires in COVID-19. Only in-frame clones appear in the TCRdb table, and some are missing; sequencing was by immunoSEQ multiplex PCR. The table includes more than 300,000 clones, roughly 86% detected once. The TCR was taken from a woman in her twenties or thirties with COVID-19, enrolled during active disease. Material: peripheral blood. The chain employs TRBV6-6 and TRBJ1-2, with TRBD1 matching 9 bases. CDR3 sequence: CATRQGGGYTF. Here the CDR3 DNA reads TGTGCCACCCGACAGGGGGGAGGCTACACCTTC.